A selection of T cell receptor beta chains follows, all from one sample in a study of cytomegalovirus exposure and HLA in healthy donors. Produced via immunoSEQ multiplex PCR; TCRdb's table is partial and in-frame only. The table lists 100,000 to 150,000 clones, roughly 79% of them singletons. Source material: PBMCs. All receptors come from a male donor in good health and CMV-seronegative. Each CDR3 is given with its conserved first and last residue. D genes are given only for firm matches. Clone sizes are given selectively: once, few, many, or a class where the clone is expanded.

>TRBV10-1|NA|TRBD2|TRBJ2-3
TGCGCCAGCAAGGCTAGCGGGGGCACAGATACGCAGTATTTT
CASKASGGTDTQYF
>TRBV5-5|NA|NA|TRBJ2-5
TGTGCCAGCAGCTTAGCGGACGGGGAGACCCAGTACTTC
CASSLADGETQYF
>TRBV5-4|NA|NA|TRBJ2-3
TGTGCCAGCAGCCCGACAGGAGTTCGCACAGATACGCAGTATTTT
CASSPTGVRTDTQYF
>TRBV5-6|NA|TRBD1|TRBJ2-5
TGTGCCAGCAGTCCGACAGGGGAAGAGACCCAGTACTTC
CASSPTGEETQYF
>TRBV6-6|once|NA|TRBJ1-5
TGTGCCAGCAGTTACCGGGACACAGGATCCGGCCAGCCCCAGCATTTT
CASSYRDTGSGQPQHF
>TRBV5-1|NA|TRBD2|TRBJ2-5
TGCGCCAGCAACCCCGTGGGGGGGACCCAAGAGACCCAGTACTTC
CASNPVGGTQETQYF
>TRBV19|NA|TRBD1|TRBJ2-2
TGTGCCAGTAGTATAGATTGGCAGGGGGCAACCGGGGAGCTGTTTTTT
CASSIDWQGATGELFF
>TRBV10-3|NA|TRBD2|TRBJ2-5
TGTGCCATCAGCGGCGGGGGGAAGAACCAAGAGACCCAGTACTTC
CAISGGGKNQETQYF
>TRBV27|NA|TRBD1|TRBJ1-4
TGTGCCAGCGGGGACAGGCCCGATGGGGGGAAACTGTTTTTT
CASGDRPDGGKLFF
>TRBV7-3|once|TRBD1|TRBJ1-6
TGTGCCAGCAGCCTGGGACAGGGCGATGGATCACCCCTCCACTTT
CASSLGQGDGSPLHF
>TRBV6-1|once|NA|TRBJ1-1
TGTGCCAGCAGTGTAGGGGGGGCTTCAACTGAAGCTTTCTTT
CASSVGGASTEAFF
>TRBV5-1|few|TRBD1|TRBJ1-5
TGCGCCAGCAGCTTGACCGGACAGGTAGATCAGCCCCAGCATTTT
CASSLTGQVDQPQHF
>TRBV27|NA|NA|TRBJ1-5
TGTGCCAGCAGTTTAACACAGATCTATAGCAATCAGCCCCAGCATTTT
CASSLTQIYSNQPQHF
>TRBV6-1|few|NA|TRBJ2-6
TGTGCCAGCAGTGAAGGGAGCTCTGGGGCCAACGTCCTGACTTTC
CASSEGSSGANVLTF
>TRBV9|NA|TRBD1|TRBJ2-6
TGTGCCAGCAGCGTAGGGGGGACAGGGCTGTCTGGGGCCAACGTCCTGACTTTC
CASSVGGTGLSGANVLTF
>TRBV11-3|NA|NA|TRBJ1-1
TGTGCCAGCAGCTTAGATCATACCAGGGAAGCTTTCTTT
CASSLDHTREAFF
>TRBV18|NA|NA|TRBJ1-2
TGTGCCAGCTCACCGAACACCAACTATGGCTACACCTTC
CASSPNTNYGYTF
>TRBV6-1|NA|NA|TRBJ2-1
TGTGCCAGCAGTGAAAGGCCAGGGACCTACAATGAGCAGTTCTTC
CASSERPGTYNEQFF
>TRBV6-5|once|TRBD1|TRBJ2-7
TGTGCCAGCAGTCCGGACAGGTTCAGGAAGCAGTACTTC
CASSPDRFRKQYF
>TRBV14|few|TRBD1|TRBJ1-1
TGTGCCAGCAGCCAGACAGGGGTTCACACTGAAGCTTTCTTT
CASSQTGVHTEAFF
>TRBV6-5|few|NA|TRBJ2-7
TGTGCCAGCAGTGATGGGGCTAGATCCTACGAGCAGTACTTC
CASSDGARSYEQYF
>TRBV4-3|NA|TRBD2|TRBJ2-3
TGCGCCAGCAGCCAGATAGCGGGCCCTAGCACAGATACGCAGTATTTT
CASSQIAGPSTDTQYF
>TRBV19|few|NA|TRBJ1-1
TGTGCCAGTAGTATTGGGGGAGGCGGTCACACTGAAGCTTTCTTT
CASSIGGGGHTEAFF
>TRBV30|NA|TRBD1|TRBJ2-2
TGTGCCTGGAGTGTAGCATTCCCGGGACAGGGGGGACGGGGCACCGGGGAGCTGTTTTTT
CAWSVAFPGQGGRGTGELFF